The T cell receptor beta chain described here comes from a study of blood T cell repertoires in COVID-19. The overall study: Sources were T cells, B-cell-depleted T cells, or PBMCs; the material itself was cDNA or gDNA.

V gave up 6 bases and J gave up 0 bases, with 6 bases separating them. The CDR3 is made up of 13 amino acids. Original handling: Reference gene primer amplification gave estimated nucleated cell counts. Here immunoSEQ multiplex PCR was the method, and the copy in TCRdb shows in-frame clones only, minus some. The V and J calls and clone size are taken from that table; D and trimming were inferred from the DNA. Here the sample spans 150,000 to 200,000 clones, about 85% being singletons. Sequenced sample: peripheral blood. The receptor was derived from a woman aged 25 to 39 with active or convalescent COVID-19. The rearrangement uses TRBV12-3 or TRBV12-4 and TRBJ1-5; TRBD1 is a possible D gene (5 bases). As DNA, the CDR3 is TGTGCCAGCAGCCAGGGTAGCAATCAGCCCCAGCATTTT. It translates to CASSQGSNQPQHF.